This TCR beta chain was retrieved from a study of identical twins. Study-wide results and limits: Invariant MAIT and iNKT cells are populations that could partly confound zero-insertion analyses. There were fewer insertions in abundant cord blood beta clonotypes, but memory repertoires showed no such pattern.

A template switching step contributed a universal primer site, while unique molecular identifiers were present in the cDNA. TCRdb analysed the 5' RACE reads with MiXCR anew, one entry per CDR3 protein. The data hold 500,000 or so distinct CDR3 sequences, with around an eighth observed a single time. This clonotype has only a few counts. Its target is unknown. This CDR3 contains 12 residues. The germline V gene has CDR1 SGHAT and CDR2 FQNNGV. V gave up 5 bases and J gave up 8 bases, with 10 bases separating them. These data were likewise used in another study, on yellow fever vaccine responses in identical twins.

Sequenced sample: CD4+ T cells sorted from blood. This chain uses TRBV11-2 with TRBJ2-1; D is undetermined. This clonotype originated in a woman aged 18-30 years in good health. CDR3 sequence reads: CASSPVVDEQFF. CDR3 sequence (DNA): TGTGCCAGCAGCCCAGTAGTGGATGAGCAGTTCTTC.